One sample yielded the 28 T cell receptor beta chains listed below, sequenced in a study of cytomegalovirus exposure and HLA in healthy donors. Primers for the PCR totalled 60 Vbeta and 13 Jbeta. Sequenced by immunoSEQ multiplex PCR; TCRdb stores in-frame clones only, minus some. The data show some 110,000 clones, 81% seen once. What was sequenced was PBMCs. Receptor source: a woman between 25 and 40 years old in good health and CMV-seronegative.

This chain links TRBV7-2 with TRBJ2-1; 7 bases map to TRBD2. The length of the CDR3 is 15 residues. V shed 5 bases, J shed 3 bases, and the junction held 7 bases outside the gene matches. In germline, CDR1 is SGHTA, CDR2 FQGNSA. CDR3 nucleotides: TGTGCCAGCAGCCCGACTAGCCACGACTACAATGAGCAGTTCTTC. Protein sequence: CASSPTSHDYNEQFF.

The chain links TRBV7-2 to TRBJ2-7, with TRBD2 identical over 7 bases. With V trimmed by 5 bases and J by 2 bases, 6 bases remained unmatched. Germline values: CDR1 SGHTA, CDR2 FQGNSA. This CDR3 is built from 14 residues. The CDR3 DNA reads as TGTGCCAGCAGCCCCCAGCGGGGCACCTACGAGCAGTACTTC. Its translation is CASSPQRGTYEQYF. Together with reference TRBV7-2 and TRBJ2-7, the CDR3 gives the full variable domain: GAGVSQSPSNKVTEKGKDVELRCDPISGHTALYWYRQSLGQGLEFLIYFQGNSAPDKSGLPSDRFSAERTGGSVSTLTIQRTQQEDSAVYLCASSPQRGTYEQYFGPGTRLTVT.

The CDR3 reads CASSLGTGGIGGNQPQHF. For the CDR3, the DNA is TGTGCCAGCAGCTTGGGGACAGGGGGAATTGGGGGCAATCAGCCCCAGCATTTT. V and J are TRBV7-8 and TRBJ1-5, with 11 bases fitting TRBD1. Trimming at V came to 3 bases and at J to 2 bases, leaving 9 bases not matched to a gene. The CDR3 spans 18 residues. The germline V gene has CDR1 SGHVS and CDR2 FQNEAQ.

As DNA, the CDR3 is TGTGCCAGCAGTGCGAACCGGGACGGAGGGGAGCAGTACTTC. It translates to CASSANRDGGEQYF. V and J are TRBV6-5 and TRBJ2-5, with D possibly TRBD2 on 6 matching bases. Trimming shortened V by 5 bases and J by 11 bases, and 21 bases separated the two germline ends. This CDR3 comprises 14 residues. Germline V gene sequence: CDR1 MNHEY, CDR2 SVGAGI.

The J gene is TRBJ2-1, the V gene TRBV28; TRBD1 aligns across 8 bases. The V and J ends lost 4 bases and 4 bases, in that order; junction bases with no gene match: 6. CDR1 is MDHEN, CDR2 SYDVKM, per germline. CDR3 length: 15 amino acids. CDR3 in amino acids: CASSSLRTGYNEQFF. CDR3 nucleotides: TGTGCCAGCAGTTCTTTGCGGACAGGGTACAATGAGCAGTTCTTC.

This clone was seen a few times. The V and J genes are TRBV5-1 and TRBJ2-1; 8 positions match TRBD2. The CDR3 spans 16 residues. Germline-derived CDR1 and CDR2 are SGHRS and YFSETQ. V shed 4 bases, J shed 5 bases, and the junction held 11 bases outside the gene matches. The chain's CDR3 is CASSPVAGYNNNEQFF. DNA of the CDR3: TGCGCCAGCAGCCCGGTAGCGGGATATAACAACAATGAGCAGTTCTTC.

The chain recombines TRBV10-1 with TRBJ2-5; TRBD1 aligns across 8 bases. The J segment lost 5 bases and the V segment lost 0 bases, leaving 8 bases of the junction unmatched. Germline-derived CDR1 and CDR2 are WNHNN and SYGVQD (reference sequence). The CDR3 consists of 16 residues. The DNA for the CDR3 is TGCGCCAGCAGTGAGTCGGGGCAGGGGGCCGGGGAGACCCAGTACTTC. Translated, it gives CASSESGQGAGETQYF.

The gene calls are TRBV19 and TRBJ2-1; TRBD2 matches 8 bases. The junction had 5 bases not matched to a gene; V was cut back by 1 base and J by 9 bases. The CDR3 covers 14 residues. Germline CDR1 and CDR2: LNHDA and SQIVND (reference sequence). CDR3 region: CASSIGDGRGEQFF. CDR3 coding DNA: TGTGCCAGTAGTATAGGTGACGGGAGGGGTGAGCAGTTCTTC.

The gene calls are TRBV30 and TRBJ1-2; D is ambiguous. The V gene lost 4 bases and the J gene lost 3 bases, with 9 bases spanning the gap. CDR1 is GTSNPN, CDR2 SVGIG, per germline (reference sequence). The CDR3 covers 12 residues. CDR3 residues: CAWKYRDYGYTF. CDR3 coding DNA: TGTGCCTGGAAGTACAGAGACTATGGCTACACCTTC.

This clone was seen only once. The chain has TRBV6-5 and TRBJ2-5; D is possibly TRBD2 (6 bases). The CDR3 runs 13 residues. CDR1 is MNHEY, CDR2 SVGAGI, per germline. V lost 0 bases to trimming and J lost 5 bases, with 7 bases between them. The CDR3 loop reads CASSYSGRETQYF. The CDR3 DNA reads TGTGCCAGCAGTTACTCAGGGAGGGAGACCCAGTACTTC.

V and J are TRBV5-4 and TRBJ2-7, with 13 bases fitting TRBD2. Germline values: CDR1 SGHNT, CDR2 YYREEE (reference sequence). The CDR3 sequence is 14 residues long. Trimming at V came to 9 bases and at J to 5 bases, leaving 8 bases not matched to a gene. CDR3 protein: CATTTSGRAHEQYF. DNA of the CDR3: TGTGCCACAACTACTAGCGGGAGGGCCCACGAGCAGTACTTC.

The chain couples TRBV13 to TRBJ2-1, with 9 positions matching TRBD2. Germline trimming cut 5 bases from V and 1 base from J; bases unmatched to any gene: 9. The CDR3 covers 17 residues. In germline, CDR1 is PRHDT, CDR2 FYEKMQ (reference sequence). This chain's CDR3 is CASSQTGLATSYNEQFF. In DNA, the CDR3 is TGTGCCAGCAGCCAAACCGGACTAGCGACTTCCTACAATGAGCAGTTCTTC.

This clone was observed a few times. The chain links TRBV7-2 to TRBJ1-2; perhaps TRBD1 as D (5 bases). V was trimmed by 5 bases and J by 7 bases, leaving 14 bases between them. Germline CDR1 and CDR2: SGHTA and FQGNSA. CDR3 length: 13 amino acids. The CDR3 coding sequence is TGTGCCAGCAGCCATTCCCAGGGAGGTGGCTACACCTTC. It yields the protein CASSHSQGGGYTF. The whole variable domain, remainder taken from reference TRBV7-2 and TRBJ1-2, is GAGVSQSPSNKVTEKGKDVELRCDPISGHTALYWYRQSLGQGLEFLIYFQGNSAPDKSGLPSDRFSAERTGGSVSTLTIQRTQQEDSAVYLCASSHSQGGGYTFGSGTRLTVV.

This clone is a singleton in its sample. The chain has TRBV18 and TRBJ1-2; TRBD1 might be the D (5 bases). Germline assignment: CDR1 KGHSH and CDR2 LQKENI. V lost 0 bases to trimming and J lost 8 bases, with 13 bases between them. The CDR3 spans 14 residues. CDR3 in DNA: TGTGCCAGCTCACCACCGGCGCAGGGAGGAGGCTACACCTTC. This gives the protein CASSPPAQGGGYTF.

This clone was observed once. The chain is built from TRBV25-1 and TRBJ2-2, with 7 positions matching TRBD1. J gave up 0 bases and V 3 bases, and 7 bases lay outside the gene matches. This CDR3 has 17 amino acids. Germline CDR1 reads MGHDK; CDR2 reads SYGVNS. The CDR3 protein is CASSESRGQANTGELFF. The CDR3 DNA reads TGTGCCAGCAGTGAGAGTAGAGGACAGGCGAACACCGGGGAGCTGTTTTTT. Filled out from reference TRBV25-1 and TRBJ2-2, the complete variable domain reads EADIYQTPRYLVIGTGKKITLECSQTMGHDKMYWYQQDPGMELHLIHYSYGVNSTEKGDLSSESTVSRIRTEHFPLTLESARPSHTSQYLCASSESRGQANTGELFFGEGSRLTVL.

The chain carries TRBV7-2 and TRBJ2-1; TRBD2 matches 7 bases. The CDR3 length is 18 residues. Germline values: CDR1 SGHTA, CDR2 FQGNSA. Trimming took 1 base from V and 0 from J; bases not matched to a gene: 9. The CDR3: CASSLGASGFTSYNEQFF. The DNA for the CDR3 is TGTGCCAGCAGCTTAGGGGCTAGCGGTTTCACCTCCTACAATGAGCAGTTCTTC.

The chain has TRBV7-2 and TRBJ1-2; D ambiguous. Germline lookup yields CDR1 SGHTA and CDR2 FQGNSA. This CDR3 contains 13 residues. Deletions cut 5 bases from V and 8 bases from J, with 15 bases between. CDR3 region: CASSQGGRYGYTF. CDR3 nucleotides: TGTGCCAGCAGCCAAGGCGGTCGGTACGGCTACACCTTC.

The chain employs TRBV30 and TRBJ2-3; 12 bases fit TRBD2. The CDR3 has 17 amino acids. Germline values: CDR1 GTSNPN, CDR2 SVGIG (reference sequence). The V and J ends lost 3 bases and 0 bases, in that order; junction bases with no gene match: 7. CDR3 coding DNA: TGTGCCTGGAGCGGGACTAGCGGGTATTCTAGCACAGATACGCAGTATTTT. Its protein product is CAWSGTSGYSSTDTQYF.

This chain links TRBV20-1 with TRBJ2-5; no reliable D call. The J call is doubtful: the DNA matches TRBJ2-7 better. Germline CDR1 is DFQATT and CDR2 is SNEGSKA (reference sequence). The length of the CDR3 is 11 residues. This CDR3 reads CSALVSYEQYF. The CDR3 DNA reads as TGCAGTGCCTTAGTTTCCTACGAGCAGTACTTC.

The V gene is TRBV7-9, the J gene TRBJ1-1, with 8 bases lining up with TRBD1. Trimming at V came to 5 bases and at J to 8 bases, leaving 4 bases not matched to a gene. The CDR3 length is 12 residues. Germline values: CDR1 SEHNR, CDR2 FQNEAQ (reference sequence). CDR3 bases: TGTGCCAGCAGCCTACGGACAGGGGAAGCTTTCTTT. Translation: CASSLRTGEAFF.

The rearrangement uses TRBV28 and TRBJ1-5; 9 positions agree with TRBD1. The CDR3 runs to 14 residues. V dropped 5 bases and J dropped 9; count of bases not matched to a gene: 8. CDR1 is MDHEN and CDR2 is SYDVKM in the germline V gene. The CDR3 DNA follows: TGTGCCAGCAGTCTTATAACAGGGGGCCCGCCCCAGCATTTT. Protein sequence: CASSLITGGPPQHF.

The chain combines TRBV7-2 with TRBJ2-7, with TRBD2 identical over 7 bases. The CDR3 has 11 residues. CDR1 is SGHTA and CDR2 is FQGNSA in the germline V gene. J gave up 2 bases and V 9 bases, and 1 base lay outside the gene matches. CDR3 in amino acids: CASGTTYEQYF. The CDR3 DNA reads as TGTGCCAGTGGGACTACCTACGAGCAGTACTTC.

This rearrangement joins TRBV15 to TRBJ2-6; 7 bases are a match to TRBD1. CDR1 and CDR2 (germline): LNHNV, YYDKDF (reference sequence). V dropped 0 bases and J dropped 2; count of bases not matched to a gene: 7. This CDR3 is built from 18 residues. This CDR3 is CATSRERGRIAGANVLTF. DNA for the CDR3: TGTGCCACCAGCAGAGAAAGGGGGCGGATCGCTGGGGCCAACGTCCTGACTTTC.

The rearrangement links TRBV7-2 to TRBJ1-5, with TRBD1 matching over 7 bases. The V gene's germline CDR1 is SGHTA and CDR2 FQGNSA. This CDR3 has 15 amino acids. Trimming took 3 bases from V and 7 from J; bases not matched to a gene: 9. Here the CDR3 DNA reads TGTGCCAGCAGCTTTTCGACAGGGTTGGGACAGCCCCAGCATTTT. It codes for CASSFSTGLGQPQHF.

This clone was recorded once. This chain uses TRBV5-6 with TRBJ2-4; weak D call: TRBD1 (5 bases). Between the trimmed V and J ends, which lost 4 bases and 0 bases, there was a span of 11 bases. Germline loops: CDR1 SGHDT, CDR2 YYEEEE. The CDR3 runs to 15 residues. CDR3 residues: CASSPRQLAKNIQYF. Here the CDR3 DNA reads TGTGCCAGCAGCCCACGACAGTTAGCCAAAAACATTCAGTACTTC.

V gene TRBV6-1 combines with J gene TRBJ1-5, with 8 bases that match TRBD1. V was pared by 4 bases and J by 5 bases, with 7 bases of the junction left unmatched. This CDR3 is 15 amino acids long. CDR1 MNHNS and CDR2 SASEGT come from the germline V gene. The CDR3 reads CASSASDRGYQPQHF. Here the CDR3 DNA reads TGTGCCAGCAGTGCCTCAGACAGGGGCTATCAGCCCCAGCATTTT.

V is TRBV19 and J is TRBJ2-2, with a possible D match to TRBD2 (6 bases). The CDR3 totals 12 residues. Germline loops: CDR1 LNHDA, CDR2 SQIVND (reference sequence). With 8 bases removed from V and 4 bases from J, the gap between germline ends came to 8 bases. The CDR3 DNA is TGTGCCAGTGCGGGGCTCACCGGGGAGCTGTTTTTT. Amino acids: CASAGLTGELFF.

This clone was seen only once. This rearrangement joins TRBV29-1 to TRBJ2-1; D perhaps matches TRBD2 (5 bases). Germline V lookup: CDR1 SQVTM, CDR2 ANQGSEA. Trimming pared 3 bases from V and 8 bases from J, leaving 20 bases between. The CDR3 consists of 15 residues. CDR3 nucleotides: TGCAGCGTTGACTTGGCGTCCGGGGATCTGGATGAGCAGTTCTTC. Translation: CSVDLASGDLDEQFF.